This TCR beta chain was recovered during a study of T-cell memory formation after mild COVID-19. This clonotype was recorded a few times. Its antigen remains unidentified. Overall study findings and caveats: Several responding clones turned up in pre-infection memory, indicating that cross-reactive memory may have taken part. For contracting clones, CD4+ ones sat mainly in CM and EM, CD8+ in EMRA. For second-wave clones that peaked at day 37, SARS-CoV-2 specificity went unverified.

TCRdb redid the calling of the 5' RACE reads with MiXCR, one entry per CDR3 protein. The data hold nearly 350,000 distinct CDR3 sequences, with about an eighth observed a single time. The CDR3 totals 14 residues. Germline loops: CDR1 SGDLS, CDR2 YYNGEE. V gave up 4 bases and J gave up 6 bases; unmatched junction bases: 5. This clonotype originated in a young man who had mild COVID-19 (a few samples of this study predate the infection). Cell type and time point are not known. Sequencing was done on a sample of PBMCs or a T cell subset sorted from them (not recorded which). This chain joins TRBV9 and TRBJ2-4; TRBD1 matches at 9 bases. Here the CDR3 reads CASSRGQGINIQYF. The CDR3 region has the DNA TGTGCCAGCAGCCGGGGACAGGGCATAAACATTCAGTACTTC.